These 3 T cell receptor beta chains were sequenced from one sample in a study of T cells in Graves' hyperthyroidism and ophthalmopathy. Authors of the study amplified TCR beta CDR3 regions from RNA transcripts. In the first-round RT-PCR of the TCR CDR3, the HTBI primer set was used. TCRdb recomputed calls from the multiplex PCR reads with MiXCR, one row per CDR3 protein. This table has around 400,000 distinct CDR3 sequences, less than 15% appearing once. Sequences were obtained from blood. The receptors come from a woman aged 18-29 years with Graves' hyperthyroidism.

This clonotype has a count of ten or more. This rearrangement joins TRBV7-9 to TRBJ2-4; TRBD2 aligns across 14 bases. The germline V gene encodes CDR1 SEHNR and CDR2 FQNEAQ (reference sequence). V was pared by 5 bases and J by 6 bases, with 6 bases of the junction left unmatched. The CDR3 length is 16 residues. The CDR3 DNA reads TGTGCCAGCAGCCGGGGACTAGCGGGAGTCGGAAACATTCAGTACTTC. Residues: CASSRGLAGVGNIQYF.

This clonotype was seen many times. This chain links TRBV19 with TRBJ2-1, with D possibly TRBD1 on 6 matching bases. Germline lookup yields CDR1 LNHDA and CDR2 SQIVND (reference sequence). V lost 4 bases, J lost 5 bases, and 18 bases lay in between. The length of the CDR3 is 16 residues. The CDR3 DNA reads as TGTGCCAGTAGTACTTTAAAGGGACACCAGAACAATGAGCAGTTCTTC. Translated: CASSTLKGHQNNEQFF.

In this sample, this clonotype turned up many times. The chain carries TRBV2 and TRBJ1-5; no clear D. V dropped 3 bases and J dropped 7 bases, with 13 bases sitting between them. Germline V CDR1 and CDR2: SNHLY, FYNNEI. The CDR3 totals 14 residues. The CDR3 reads CASSESSGKQPQHF. CDR3 nucleotide sequence: TGTGCCAGCAGTGAGTCGTCAGGTAAACAGCCCCAGCATTTT.